This T cell receptor (beta chain) was recovered during a study of blood T cell repertoires in COVID-19. Study-wide background: Samples representing acute and convalescent COVID-19 were sourced from the United States, Italy and Spain. In each case, the material was cDNA or gDNA derived from T cells, B-cell-depleted T cells, or PBMCs.

The germline CDR1 and CDR2 sequences are MDHEN and SYDVKM. The CDR3 contains 17 residues. The V gene end was trimmed by 6 bases and the J gene end by 6 bases; junction bases not matched to a gene: 16. How the authors handled the data: The authors estimated nucleated cell counts from reference gene primer amplification. Sequencing was performed with immunoSEQ multiplex PCR; in TCRdb, only in-frame clones are kept and a portion is missing. D and trimming come from the DNA, and the V and J calls and clone size come from that table. Seen here are more than 65,000 clones, more than 80% observed once, and the top ten hold 10% to 15%.

Input material: peripheral blood. The TCR was taken from a human donor in a cohort sampled during active COVID-19. The gene calls are TRBV28 and TRBJ2-1, with 8 bases matching TRBD2. The chain's CDR3 is CASSPPPGTSNRNEQFF. DNA for the CDR3: TGTGCCAGCAGCCCACCTCCCGGGACTAGTAATCGCAATGAGCAGTTCTTC.